The 22 T cell receptor beta chains below all came from one sample that was sequenced in a study of shared clonotypes between healthy human individuals. Sequencing used immunoSEQ multiplex PCR; TCRdb keeps in-frame clones, though not all of them. The profile shows around 2,000,000 clones, about 95% of them singletons. Terminally differentiated effector memory CD45RA+ cells were excluded from the naive CD8 cells, which were CD45RO-negative and positively selected for CCR7. The sequenced material came from naive CD8+ T cells sorted from blood. The receptors were sampled from a young man in good health.

The CDR3 spells CASSVEDFSYEQYF. The CDR3 nucleotides are TGTGCCAGCAGCGTAGAGGACTTCTCCTACGAGCAGTACTTC. This chain connects TRBV9 to TRBJ2-7, with D tentatively TRBD2 (5 bases). V dropped 0 bases and J dropped 0 bases, with 7 bases sitting between them. Germline lookup yields CDR1 SGDLS and CDR2 YYNGEE. The CDR3 has 14 residues.

This clone was recorded once. The rearrangement links TRBV9 to TRBJ1-1; perhaps TRBD1 as D (6 bases). The V gene's germline CDR1 is SGDLS and CDR2 YYNGEE. The CDR3 extends over 14 amino acids. Trimming took 0 bases from V and 4 from J, leaving 10 bases between them. CDR3 sequence reads: CASSVVPDSTEAFF. The CDR3 bases are TGTGCCAGCAGCGTAGTACCGGACAGCACTGAAGCTTTCTTT.

The chain uses TRBV30 and TRBJ2-1; 8 bases line up with TRBD2. Germline V CDR1 and CDR2: GTSNPN, SVGIG (reference sequence). Losses at the gene ends were 5 bases for V and 8 bases for J; bases not matched to a gene: 14. The CDR3 has 15 amino acids. The CDR3 DNA reads TGTGCCTGGGCCTTATCCGGGACTAGAATGGATGAGCAGTTCTTC. It specifies CAWALSGTRMDEQFF.

The rearrangement joins TRBV6-6 to TRBJ2-1; D is perhaps TRBD2 (6 bases). Trimming pared 6 bases from V and 7 bases from J, leaving 13 bases between. CDR1 MNHNY and CDR2 SVGAGI come from the germline V gene (reference sequence). The CDR3 is 13 amino acids. Written as DNA, the CDR3 is TGTGCCAGCAGCAACCCACGGGGGAATGAGCAGTTCTTC. This translates into CASSNPRGNEQFF.

On this clone itself: Other DNA sequences in the sample encode the same CDR3. CDR3 bases: TGTGCCAGCAGCGTTTTTAGCGGGGGCGGGGAGACCCAGTACTTC. Its protein is CASSVFSGGGETQYF. The chain uses TRBV9 and TRBJ2-5; TRBD2 matches 9 bases. Germline values: CDR1 SGDLS, CDR2 YYNGEE. The J segment lost 5 bases and the V segment lost 2 bases, leaving 7 bases of the junction unmatched. This CDR3 contains 15 residues.

This chain joins TRBV30 and TRBJ1-1; 7 positions agree with TRBD1. Looked up from germline, CDR1 is GTSNPN and CDR2 is SVGIG (reference sequence). V lost 2 bases, J lost 7 bases, and 10 bases stayed unmatched. The CDR3 loop spans 14 amino acids. CDR3 DNA sequence: TGTGCCTGGAGTATTTGGACAGGAACAAATGAAGCTTTCTTT. It is translated as CAWSIWTGTNEAFF.

This sequence joins TRBV5-4 and TRBJ2-7; 7 bases line up with TRBD1. This CDR3 comprises 13 residues. In germline, CDR1 is SGHNT, CDR2 YYREEE (reference sequence). The trim removed 3 bases at V and 6 bases at J, leaving 6 bases unmatched. The CDR3 loop is CASSSPQGPEQYF. Here the CDR3 DNA reads TGTGCCAGCAGCTCGCCACAGGGGCCCGAGCAGTACTTC.

The V and J genes are TRBV18 and TRBJ2-5; TRBD1 aligns across 8 bases. Germline V gene data show CDR1 as KGHSH and CDR2 as LQKENI. The CDR3 sequence is 17 residues long. After removal of 1 base from V and 1 base from J, the junction contained 8 bases not matched to a gene. DNA for the CDR3: TGTGCCAGCTCACCACTCTTTCAGGGGGCTATCCAAGAGACCCAGTACTTC. Residues: CASSPLFQGAIQETQYF.

J is TRBJ2-1 and V is TRBV10-3; D is unclear. CDR3 length: 16 residues. Per germline, CDR1 ENHRY and CDR2 SYGVKD. The V end was cut by 0 bases, the J end by 6 bases, with 15 bases between. The CDR3 nucleotides read TGTGCCATCAGTGAGTCAGAGACCAAAGGGATCAATGAGCAGTTCTTC. Translated, it gives CAISESETKGINEQFF.

About this clone: The sample contains more than one DNA sequence encoding this CDR3. V is TRBV9 and J is TRBJ2-3; D uncertain. Looked up from germline, CDR1 is SGDLS and CDR2 is YYNGEE. Deletions cut 3 bases from V and 2 bases from J, with 4 bases between. This CDR3 has 12 residues. Here the CDR3 reads CASSGDTDTQYF. The DNA for the CDR3 is TGTGCCAGCAGCGGCGACACAGATACGCAGTATTTT.

The CDR3 protein is CASSSQPGSSNQPQHF. CDR3 bases: TGTGCCAGCAGTTCGCAACCAGGGTCTAGCAATCAGCCCCAGCATTTT. The chain links TRBV27 to TRBJ1-5; maybe TRBD1 (5 bases). The CDR3 is made up of 16 amino acids. Germline CDR1 is MNHEY and CDR2 is SMNVEV (reference sequence). V dropped 4 bases and J dropped 0 bases, with 13 bases sitting between them.

DNA of the CDR3: TGTGCCAGCAGTTACGGACAGGCCACTATGAACACTGAAGCTTTCTTT. It translates to CASSYGQATMNTEAFF. The V and J genes are TRBV6-5 and TRBJ1-1; 7 bases are shared with TRBD1. With 2 bases clipped from V and 0 bases from J, the junction kept 6 bases outside the gene matches. Germline V CDR1 and CDR2: MNHEY, SVGAGI. This CDR3 comprises 16 residues.

This chain joins TRBV28 and TRBJ2-3, with D perhaps matching TRBD2 (5 bases). The CDR3 is made up of 15 amino acids. Trimming left V 3 bases short and J 0 bases short, with 10 bases between. Per germline, CDR1 MDHEN and CDR2 SYDVKM. CDR3 sequence (DNA): TGTGCCAGCAGTTTCCGACTATATAGCACAGATACGCAGTATTTT. The encoded protein is CASSFRLYSTDTQYF. Drawing the rest from reference TRBV28 and TRBJ2-3, the complete variable domain is DVKVTQSSRYLVKRTGEKVFLECVQDMDHENMFWYRQDPGLGLRLIYFSYDVKMKEKGDIPEGYSVSREKKERFSLILESASTNQTSMYLCASSFRLYSTDTQYFGPGTRLTVL.

Written as DNA, the CDR3 is TGTGCCACCCAGGACAGGGTAGACTCAAATGAAAAACTGTTTTTT. Translating gives CATQDRVDSNEKLFF. This chain joins TRBV15 and TRBJ1-4; 8 bases are shared with TRBD1. CDR3 length equals 15 residues. Trimming took 8 bases from V and 5 from J; bases not matched to a gene: 10. In germline, CDR1 is LNHNV, CDR2 YYDKDF (reference sequence).

The chain employs TRBV7-9 and TRBJ2-1, with TRBD2 matching over 11 bases. CDR1 SEHNR and CDR2 FQNEAQ come from the germline V gene (reference sequence). This CDR3 spans 16 amino acids. V shed 4 bases and J 8 bases; nucleotides not matched to a gene: 10. The chain's CDR3 is CASSSQPSGGLDEQFF. The DNA for the CDR3 is TGTGCCAGCAGCTCGCAGCCTAGCGGGGGGTTGGATGAGCAGTTCTTC.

This clone came up once. The chain joins TRBV7-9 to TRBJ1-2; D is undetermined. CDR3 size: 16 residues. Trimming removed 1 base at V and 0 bases at J, with 12 bases between. Germline CDR1 is SEHNR and CDR2 is FQNEAQ (reference sequence). The CDR3 loop reads CASSLVGNGANYGYTF. CDR3 DNA: TGTGCCAGCAGCTTAGTAGGGAATGGAGCTAACTATGGCTACACCTTC.

This rearrangement joins TRBV5-1 to TRBJ1-1, with D perhaps matching TRBD1 (5 bases). V was trimmed by 1 base and J by 1 base, leaving 14 bases between them. The germline V gene has CDR1 SGHRS and CDR2 YFSETQ. The CDR3 is 16 residues long. CDR3 sequence: CASSLSQGRRNTEAFF. DNA of the CDR3: TGCGCCAGCAGCTTGAGCCAGGGTAGAAGGAACACTGAAGCTTTCTTT.

This rearrangement joins TRBV28 to TRBJ2-3, with D perhaps given as TRBD1 or TRBD2 (7 bases each). The germline gives CDR1 MDHEN, CDR2 SYDVKM. The CDR3 has 14 amino acids. V lost 8 bases and J 5 bases, leaving 17 bases between the germline ends. The CDR3 DNA reads as TGTGCCAGCGGGAGGACAGGCGGGAGAGATACGCAGTATTTT. This gives the protein CASGRTGGRDTQYF. Using reference TRBV28 and TRBJ2-3 for the parts outside the CDR3, the full variable domain is DVKVTQSSRYLVKRTGEKVFLECVQDMDHENMFWYRQDPGLGLRLIYFSYDVKMKEKGDIPEGYSVSREKKERFSLILESASTNQTSMYLCASGRTGGRDTQYFGPGTRLTVL.

With respect to this clone: The identical CDR3 is also encoded by other nucleotide sequences in the sample. The chain carries TRBV4-1 and TRBJ2-7; D remains ambiguous. This CDR3 is 14 amino acids long. Germline-derived CDR1 and CDR2 are MGHRA and YSYEKL. V lost 0 bases and J lost 2, with 8 bases in between. CDR3 DNA sequence: TGCGCCAGCAGCCAAGACTACAGAGCCTACGAGCAGTACTTC. Protein: CASSQDYRAYEQYF.

This clone has just one count. The chain couples TRBV7-9 to TRBJ1-2; D is perhaps TRBD1 (6 bases). The V gene lost 5 bases and the J gene lost 4 bases, with 17 bases spanning the gap. From germline, CDR1 is SEHNR and CDR2 FQNEAQ (reference sequence). This CDR3 has 15 residues. The CDR3 sequence: CASSLLEQGGYGYTF. Here the CDR3 DNA reads TGTGCCAGCAGCCTCCTTGAACAGGGAGGCTATGGCTACACCTTC.

The chain has TRBV7-9 and TRBJ2-7; possibly TRBD2 for D (6 bases). CDR3 length: 14 residues. V was trimmed by 4 bases and J by 1 base, leaving 11 bases between them. CDR1 is SEHNR and CDR2 is FQNEAQ in the germline V gene (reference sequence). CDR3: CASSWGDRSYEQYF. The CDR3 nucleotides are TGTGCCAGCAGCTGGGGGGACCGATCCTACGAGCAGTACTTC.

V usage is TRBV7-9 and J usage is TRBJ1-6, with TRBD1 matching 9 bases. The germline V gene encodes CDR1 SEHNR and CDR2 FQNEAQ (reference sequence). With 1 base clipped from V and 0 bases from J, the junction kept 7 bases outside the gene matches. This CDR3 has 19 amino acids. In DNA form, the CDR3 reads TGTGCCAGCAGCTTAGGTACAGGGGGCCTAAGCTCCTATAATTCACCCCTCCACTTT. The encoded protein is CASSLGTGGLSSYNSPLHF. The full variable domain, rest sourced from reference TRBV7-9 and TRBJ1-6, is DTGVSQNPRHKITKRGQNVTFRCDPISEHNRLYWYRQTLGQGPEFLTYFQNEAQLEKSRLLSDRFSAERPKGSFSTLEIQRTEQGDSAMYLCASSLGTGGLSSYNSPLHFGNGTRLTVT.